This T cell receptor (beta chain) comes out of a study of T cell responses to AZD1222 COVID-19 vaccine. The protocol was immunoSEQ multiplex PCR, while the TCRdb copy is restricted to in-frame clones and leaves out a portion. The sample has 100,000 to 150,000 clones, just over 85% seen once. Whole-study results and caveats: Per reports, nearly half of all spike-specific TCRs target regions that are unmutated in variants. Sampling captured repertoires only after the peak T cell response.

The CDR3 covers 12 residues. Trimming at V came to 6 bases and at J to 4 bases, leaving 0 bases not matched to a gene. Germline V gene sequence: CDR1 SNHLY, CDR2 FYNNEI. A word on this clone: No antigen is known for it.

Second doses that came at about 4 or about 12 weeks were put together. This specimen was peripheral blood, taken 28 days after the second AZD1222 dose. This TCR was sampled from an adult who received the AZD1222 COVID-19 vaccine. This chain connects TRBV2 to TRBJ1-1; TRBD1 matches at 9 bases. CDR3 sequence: CASRTGGTEAFF. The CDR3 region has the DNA TGTGCCAGCAGGACAGGGGGCACTGAAGCTTTCTTT.